This T cell receptor beta chain was recorded in a study of cytomegalovirus exposure and HLA in healthy donors. At the level of the study: An analysis done earlier identified about 100 million unique TCR beta sequences from about 179 million T cells.

This clone was seen only a few times. Its antigen is unidentified. PCR primers comprised 60 Vbeta and 13 Jbeta primers. Assay: immunoSEQ multiplex PCR; the TCRdb copy retains only in-frame clones and omits some. The sample holds about 120,000 clones, 80% to 85% seen once. Study-wide findings and caveats: Most of the TCR beta V segments (in an earlier analysis) were productive either about 90% or about 30% of the time. Solely CMV serostatus was available to characterize immune exposure. The authors reported that TCR beta sequences could predict HLA-A and HLA-B alleles. These predictions were accurate for most subjects in the first cohort.

The CDR3 consists of 13 residues. The J segment lost 3 bases and the V segment lost 10 bases, leaving 5 bases of the junction unmatched. CDR1 is MDHEN and CDR2 is SYDVKM in the germline V gene. What was sequenced was PBMCs. The chain couples TRBV28 to TRBJ2-1; 8 positions agree with TRBD2. This receptor was identified in a woman aged 60-70 years in good health and CMV-seropositive. The CDR3 spells CAMSTSVYNEQFF. The DNA for the CDR3 is TGTGCCATGTCGACTAGCGTCTACAATGAGCAGTTCTTC. The full variable domain, in which reference TRBV28 and TRBJ2-1 provide the parts outside the CDR3, is DVKVTQSSRYLVKRTGEKVFLECVQDMDHENMFWYRQDPGLGLRLIYFSYDVKMKEKGDIPEGYSVSREKKERFSLILESASTNQTSMYLCAMSTSVYNEQFFGPGTRLTVL.